The 9 T cell receptor beta chains in this list originate from one sample, sequenced in a study of blood T cells in healthy people across ages. A J-beta primer mix and a sample-barcoded 5' primer were used in a second PCR of roughly 6 to 11 cycles. TCRdb re-derived calls from the 5' RACE reads in MiXCR, one entry per CDR3 protein. Of 540,000 or so distinct CDR3 sequences in the sample, 40% to 55% were seen once. Sequences were obtained from blood. Every receptor here comes from an older man in good health.

Comment on this clonotype: Its ends do not fully match the called genes, so a read error is possible. The V and J genes are TRBV5-4 and TRBJ2-5; 7 nucleotides align to TRBD1. There are 15 residues in the CDR3. Germline assignment: CDR1 SGHNT and CDR2 YYREEE (reference sequence). Written as DNA, the CDR3 is TGTGCCAGCAGCACTTCCCCGGGACAGCAAGAGACCCTGTACTTC. It is translated as CASSTSPGQQETLYF.

CDR3 sequence: CASSSIAGGDTDTQYF. For the CDR3, the DNA is TGTGCCAGCAGCTCTATAGCGGGAGGGGACACAGATACGCAGTATTTT. This chain joins TRBV7-2 and TRBJ2-3; 11 positions agree with TRBD2. This CDR3 spans 16 amino acids. V lost 4 bases, J lost 2 bases, and 5 bases stayed unmatched. In germline, CDR1 is SGHTA, CDR2 FQGNSA.

This clonotype was seen once. The chain is built from TRBV14 and TRBJ2-5; D gene uncertain. In germline, CDR1 is SGHDN, CDR2 FVKESK. Trimming pared 1 base from V and 4 bases from J, leaving 7 bases between. The CDR3 loop spans 13 amino acids. CDR3: CASSQVWGETQYF. The CDR3 nucleotides read TGTGCCAGCAGCCAAGTGTGGGGAGAGACCCAGTACTTC.

The chain employs TRBV4-2 and TRBJ1-3; D gene unclear. The V gene lost 0 bases and the J gene lost 1 base, with 7 bases spanning the gap. CDR1 LGHNA and CDR2 YNFKEQ come from the germline V gene. The CDR3 has 15 amino acids. CDR3 sequence: CASSQEVASGNTIYF. DNA for the CDR3: TGTGCCAGCAGCCAAGAGGTCGCTTCTGGAAACACCATATATTTT.

The CDR3 nucleotides are TGTGCCAGCAGCTTGAAGGTGGGGGAGGAGTACTTC. It encodes CASSLKVGEEYF. The chain employs TRBV7-9 and TRBJ2-7, with D possibly matching TRBD2 (6 bases). CDR1 is SEHNR and CDR2 is FQNEAQ in the germline V gene (reference sequence). With 3 bases removed from V and 11 bases from J, the gap between germline ends came to 14 bases. CDR3 size: 12 residues.

This clonotype was counted ten times or more. This rearrangement joins TRBV20-1 to TRBJ2-5; D possibly corresponds to TRBD2 (6 bases). Germline V gives CDR1 DFQATT, CDR2 SNEGSKA (reference sequence). The germline V and J ends were trimmed by 6 bases and 5 bases, with 16 bases remaining between them. This CDR3 region has 13 residues. This CDR3 reads CSARLVPAETQYF. CDR3 DNA: TGCAGTGCGAGACTAGTCCCCGCGGAGACCCAGTACTTC.

This chain uses TRBV28 with TRBJ1-1; 9 bases are a match to TRBD1. V shed 3 bases, J shed 5 bases, and the junction held 7 bases outside the gene matches. Germline CDR1 MDHEN, CDR2 SYDVKM. The CDR3 is 15 residues long. CDR3 loop: CASSFGDRVETEAFF. The CDR3 DNA follows: TGTGCCAGCAGTTTCGGGGACAGGGTGGAGACTGAAGCTTTCTTT.

This rearrangement joins TRBV12-3 or TRBV12-4 to TRBJ2-3, with unresolved D. The ends were cut back, 7 bases at V and 5 bases at J, with 7 bases in the middle. The CDR3 consists of 11 residues. CDR3 DNA: TGTGCCAGCAACCTCCGAGATACGCAGTATTTT. This gives the protein CASNLRDTQYF.

This rearrangement joins TRBV9 to TRBJ2-2; D possibly uses TRBD1 or TRBD2 (6 bases each). The CDR3 consists of 15 residues. Germline values: CDR1 SGDLS, CDR2 YYNGEE. V gave up 4 bases and J gave up 3 bases, with 13 bases separating them. As DNA, the CDR3 is TGTGCCAGCAGCCCAAGAGGGGGGTACACCGGGGAGCTGTTTTTT. Amino acids: CASSPRGGYTGELFF.